The 2 T cell receptor beta chains presented below share a single source sample, sequenced in a study of T cell responses to AZD1222 COVID-19 vaccine. Only in-frame clones appear in the TCRdb table, and some are missing; sequencing was by immunoSEQ multiplex PCR. The data hold fewer than 120,000 clones, with around 90% observed a single time. The sequenced sample was peripheral blood, obtained 28 days after the second AZD1222 dose. The source of these receptors is an adult who received the AZD1222 COVID-19 vaccine.

V gene TRBV18 combines with J gene TRBJ1-5; D possibly corresponds to TRBD1 (5 bases). V was cut by 0 bases and J by 1 base, with 10 bases left in between. CDR1 is KGHSH and CDR2 is LQKENI in the germline V gene. The CDR3 runs to 16 residues. In DNA, the CDR3 is TGTGCCAGCTCACCACCGGGCAGGGTAAGCAATCAGCCCCAGCATTTT. Translation gives CASSPPGRVSNQPQHF.

J is TRBJ1-2 and V is TRBV27, with TRBD1 matching over 7 bases. Germline CDR1 is MNHEY and CDR2 is SMNVEV (reference sequence). With V trimmed by 5 bases and J by 6 bases, 12 bases remained unmatched. This CDR3 has 15 amino acids. The chain's CDR3 is CASSNPKGGADGYTF. DNA of the CDR3: TGTGCCAGCAGTAATCCGAAAGGGGGCGCGGATGGCTACACCTTC.